These T cell receptor beta chains were read from a single sample in a study of blood T cell repertoires in COVID-19. Assay used: immunoSEQ multiplex PCR; TCRdb lists only in-frame clones, some missing. The sample has about 360,000 clones, around 84% seen once. The sequencing input was peripheral blood. These receptors all come from a human donor in a cohort sampled during active COVID-19. Both conserved end residues are part of each CDR3. The order of the fields is D gene, V gene, clone size, J gene, CDR3 DNA, CDR3 protein. The D gene is left open where the match is weak. A clone size is listed for some rows: how often the clone was seen (once, few, many), or a class if it is expanded.

>TRBD1|TRBV5-6|NA|TRBJ1-6
TGTGCCAGCAGCTTGGGGACAGGTAATCCACCCCTCCACTTT
CASSLGTGNPPLHF
>NA|TRBV28|NA|TRBJ2-1
TGTGCCAGCAGTGATGCTGGAGGGGACTCTGGGTACAATGAGCAGTTCTTC
CASSDAGGDSGYNEQFF
>TRBD1|TRBV2|few|TRBJ1-2
TGTGCCAGCAGTGGGACAGGGGACTACTATGGCTACACCTTC
CASSGTGDYYGYTF
>NA|TRBV11-1|NA|TRBJ1-6
TGTGCCAGCAGCCATTCCGGTTTCTTT
CASSHSGFF
>NA|TRBV27|few|TRBJ1-1
TGTGCCAGCAGAGTCAAGGAGGTGGTGAACACTGAAGCTTTCTTT
CASRVKEVVNTEAFF
>NA|TRBV15|NA|TRBJ2-6
TGTGCCACCAGCAGAGACAGGGGGAGGTCTGGGGCCAACGTCCTGACTTTC
CATSRDRGRSGANVLTF
>NA|TRBV3-1/TRBV3-2|NA|TRBJ1-4
TGTGCCAGCAGCCGCCACTCCGCAACTAATGAAAAACTGTTTTTT
CASSRHSATNEKLFF
>NA|TRBV2|NA|TRBJ2-7
TGTGCCAGCAGGGGAGAGGTTAGCTCCTACGAGCAGTACTTC
CASRGEVSSYEQYF
>NA|TRBV7-2|once|TRBJ1-2
TGTGCCAGCAGCTTAGACAAAAACTATGGCTACACCTTC
CASSLDKNYGYTF
>NA|TRBV19|NA|TRBJ1-6
TGTGCCAGTAGCGGCCGGACAGTTGCTTCACCCCTCCACTTT
CASSGRTVASPLHF
>TRBD2|TRBV5-1|NA|TRBJ2-3
TGCGCCAGCAGCCGGGGGGGCCGCCGGGGAGATACGCAGTATTTT
CASSRGGRRGDTQYF
>NA|TRBV29-1|NA|TRBJ2-5
TGCAGCGTTCCCCAAAGGGGGGGAGAGACCCAGTACTTC
CSVPQRGGETQYF
>NA|TRBV6-2/TRBV6-3|NA|TRBJ2-7
TGTGCCAGCAGCCAGCACTCTCTATACGAGCAGTACTTC
CASSQHSLYEQYF
>TRBD1|TRBV10-1|once|TRBJ2-1
TGCGCCGCAAAAAGGAATGACAGGGGTAATGAGCAGTTCTTC
CAAKRNDRGNEQFF
>NA|TRBV4-1|NA|TRBJ2-7
TGCGCCAGCAGCCAAGAGGGCGCTCACGAGCAGTACTTC
CASSQEGAHEQYF
>TRBD1|TRBV19|few|TRBJ1-1
TGTGCCAGTAGTATCCCGGGGACAGGGGCCACTGAAGCTTTCTTT
CASSIPGTGATEAFF
>NA|TRBV6-6|once|TRBJ1-4
TGTGCCAGCACGTCCCGACGGAGTAATGAAAAACTGTTTTTT
CASTSRRSNEKLFF
>TRBD1|TRBV19|NA|TRBJ1-5
TGTGCCAGTAGTATAGGTGGAGGGGGCGATCAGCCCCAGCATTTT
CASSIGGGGDQPQHF
>TRBD2|TRBV7-9|NA|TRBJ2-7
TGTGCCAGCAGCCCTCCCTCCCCCCGATTGACACTAGCGGGAGGCGAGCAGTACTTC
CASSPPSPRLTLAGGEQYF
>TRBD2|TRBV5-1|NA|TRBJ2-6
TGCGCCAGCGGGAGCGGGAGGGCCACTGGGGCCAACGTCCTGACTTTC
CASGSGRATGANVLTF
>TRBD1|TRBV27|once|TRBJ2-5
TGTGCCAGCAGTCAGGGCCAGGGGGTCTGGGAGACCCAGTACTTC
CASSQGQGVWETQYF
>TRBD2|TRBV4-2|NA|TRBJ2-3
TGTGCCAGCAGCCAAGTGTGGATAGCGGGAGGGCAAAGCACAGATACGCAGTATTTT
CASSQVWIAGGQSTDTQYF
>NA|TRBV2|NA|TRBJ1-5
TGTGCCAGCAAGGTCAGGGGAGATCAGCCCCAGCATTTT
CASKVRGDQPQHF
>NA|TRBV9|NA|TRBJ1-3
TGTGCCAGCAGCGTAGAGGAGGTTTCTGGAAACACCATATATTTT
CASSVEEVSGNTIYF
>NA|TRBV4-1|NA|TRBJ1-5
TGCGCCAGCAGCCAAGCAGTGTGGAGCAATCAGCCCCAGCATTTT
CASSQAVWSNQPQHF
>NA|TRBV28|NA|TRBJ1-2
TGTGCCAGCAGTTTCAGGGAAAGCTATGGCTACACCTTC
CASSFRESYGYTF
>TRBD2|TRBV6-5|few|TRBJ2-2
TGTGCCAGCAGTTACATGGCTAGCGGCGGGGAGCTGTTTTTT
CASSYMASGGELFF
>TRBD2|TRBV11-2|NA|TRBJ2-5
TGTGCCAGCAAGCTCCCGGGAGGACAAGAGACCCAGTACTTC
CASKLPGGQETQYF
>TRBD2|TRBV5-4|NA|TRBJ2-5
TGTGCCAGCAGCTTGTGGACTAGCGGGGGGGCAGAGACCCAGTACTTC
CASSLWTSGGAETQYF
>NA|TRBV9|NA|TRBJ2-5
TGTGCCAGCAGCACCACAGGTCAAGAGACCCAGTACTTC
CASSTTGQETQYF
>NA|TRBV25-1|NA|TRBJ1-6
TGTGCCAGCAGTGAGAGCGGGAGGTCCTATAATTCACCCCTCCACTTT
CASSESGRSYNSPLHF
>TRBD1|TRBV9|NA|TRBJ1-2
TGTGCCAGCAGCGTCCCAGGGGGCGGCTACACCTTC
CASSVPGGGYTF
>NA|TRBV12-3/TRBV12-4|few|TRBJ1-1
TGTGCCAGCAGTCTCCAACGACAGTTTGAAGCTTTCTTT
CASSLQRQFEAFF
>NA|TRBV2|NA|TRBJ1-4
TGTGCCAGCAGTGAAGACAGGGTTAAAAGTGAAAAACTGTTTTTT
CASSEDRVKSEKLFF
>NA|TRBV6-5|NA|TRBJ1-5
TGTGCCACCTCCTTAACCGGACTCAACAATCAGCCCCAGCATTTT
CATSLTGLNNQPQHF
>NA|TRBV2|NA|TRBJ2-3
TGTGCCAGCAGTGGGCAGGGCACAGATACGCAGTATTTT
CASSGQGTDTQYF
>NA|TRBV27|NA|TRBJ2-7
TGTGCCAGCAGTTTGGGGAGTTATGCCTACGAGCAGTACTTC
CASSLGSYAYEQYF
>NA|TRBV6-1|NA|TRBJ2-5
TGTGCCAGCAGTGAATCGGGGGAGACCCAGTACTTC
CASSESGETQYF
>TRBD1|TRBV28|few|TRBJ1-2
TGTGCCAGCTTCTCACAGGGGGCAGCGAACTATGGCTACACCTTC
CASFSQGAANYGYTF
>NA|TRBV30|once|TRBJ1-1
TGTGCCTGGAGTGTACTAGCGGGAGTCGCTGAAGCTTTCTTT
CAWSVLAGVAEAFF
>TRBD1|TRBV5-7|NA|TRBJ2-2
TGTGCCAGCAGCTTGCAGGACAGGGGGCACACCGGGGAGCTGTTTTTT
CASSLQDRGHTGELFF
>NA|TRBV19|NA|TRBJ1-2
TGTGCCACCTCGGACAGCCTCTATGGCTACACCTTC
CATSDSLYGYTF
>NA|TRBV7-2|NA|TRBJ2-3
TGTGCCAGCAGCTTACGGACTCAGGATACGCAGTATTTT
CASSLRTQDTQYF
>TRBD1|TRBV19|once|TRBJ1-5
TGTGCCAGTAGCGTTACAGGGGGCAGGGGCAATCAGCCCCAGCATTTT
CASSVTGGRGNQPQHF